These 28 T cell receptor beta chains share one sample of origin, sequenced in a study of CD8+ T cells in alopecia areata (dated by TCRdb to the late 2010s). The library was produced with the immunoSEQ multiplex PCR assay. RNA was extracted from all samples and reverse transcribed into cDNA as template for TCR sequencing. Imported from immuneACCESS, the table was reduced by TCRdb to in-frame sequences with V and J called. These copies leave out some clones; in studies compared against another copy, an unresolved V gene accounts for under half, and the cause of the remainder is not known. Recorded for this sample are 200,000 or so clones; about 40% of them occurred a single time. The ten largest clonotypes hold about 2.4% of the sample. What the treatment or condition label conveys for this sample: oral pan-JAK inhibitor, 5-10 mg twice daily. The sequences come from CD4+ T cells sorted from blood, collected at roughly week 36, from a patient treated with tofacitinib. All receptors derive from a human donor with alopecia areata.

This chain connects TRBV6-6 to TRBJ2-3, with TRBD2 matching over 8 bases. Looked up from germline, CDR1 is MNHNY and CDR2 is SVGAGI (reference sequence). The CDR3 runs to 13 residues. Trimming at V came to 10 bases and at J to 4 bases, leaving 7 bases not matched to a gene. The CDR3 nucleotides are TGTGCCACTCGGGGGGGGAGGGCAGATACGCAGTATTTT. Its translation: CATRGGRADTQYF.

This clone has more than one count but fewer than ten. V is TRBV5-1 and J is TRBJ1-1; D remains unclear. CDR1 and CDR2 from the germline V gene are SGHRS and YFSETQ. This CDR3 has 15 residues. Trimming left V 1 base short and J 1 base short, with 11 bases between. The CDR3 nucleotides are TGCGCCAGCAGCTTGTCCCCCCGCCGGAACACTGAAGCTTTCTTT. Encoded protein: CASSLSPRRNTEAFF.

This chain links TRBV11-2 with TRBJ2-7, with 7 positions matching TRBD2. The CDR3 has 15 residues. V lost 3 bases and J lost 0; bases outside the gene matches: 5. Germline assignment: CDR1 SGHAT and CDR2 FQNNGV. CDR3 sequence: CASSFTRGGSYEQYF. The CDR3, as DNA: TGTGCCAGCAGCTTTACACGCGGGGGCTCCTACGAGCAGTACTTC.

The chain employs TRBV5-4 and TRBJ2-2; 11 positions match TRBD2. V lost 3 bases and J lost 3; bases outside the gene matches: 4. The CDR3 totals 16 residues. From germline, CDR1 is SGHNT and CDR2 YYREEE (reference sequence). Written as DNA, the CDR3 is TGTGCCAGCAGCTGGGGGACTAGCGGATACACCGGGGAGCTGTTTTTT. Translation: CASSWGTSGYTGELFF.

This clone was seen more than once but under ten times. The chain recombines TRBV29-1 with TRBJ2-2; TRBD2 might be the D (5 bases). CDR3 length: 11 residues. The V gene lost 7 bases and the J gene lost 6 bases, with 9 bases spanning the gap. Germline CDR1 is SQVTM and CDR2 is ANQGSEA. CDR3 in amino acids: CSGRGSGELFF. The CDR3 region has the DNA TGCAGCGGAAGAGGGTCCGGGGAGCTGTTTTTT.

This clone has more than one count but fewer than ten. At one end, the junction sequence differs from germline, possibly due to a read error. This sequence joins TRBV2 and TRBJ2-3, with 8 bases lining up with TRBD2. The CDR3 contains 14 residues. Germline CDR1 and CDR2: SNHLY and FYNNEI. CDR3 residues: CASREAGAGDTQYF. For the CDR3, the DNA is TGTGCCAGCAGGGAAGCGGGAGCCGGAGATACGCAGTATTTT.

CDR3 loop: CASSPGLADYEQYF. CDR3 bases: TGCGCCAGCAGCCCGGGACTAGCGGACTACGAGCAGTACTTC. The chain recombines TRBV5-1 with TRBJ2-7, with 11 positions matching TRBD2. The CDR3 runs to 14 residues. With 4 bases clipped from V and 3 bases from J, the junction kept 3 bases outside the gene matches. Germline V gives CDR1 SGHRS, CDR2 YFSETQ. The full variable domain, its missing parts supplied by reference TRBV5-1 and TRBJ2-7, is KAGVTQTPRYLIKTRGQQVTLSCSPISGHRSVSWYQQTPGQGLQFLFEYFSETQRNKGNFPGRFSGRQFSNSRSEMNVSTLELGDSALYLCASSPGLADYEQYFGPGTRLTVT.

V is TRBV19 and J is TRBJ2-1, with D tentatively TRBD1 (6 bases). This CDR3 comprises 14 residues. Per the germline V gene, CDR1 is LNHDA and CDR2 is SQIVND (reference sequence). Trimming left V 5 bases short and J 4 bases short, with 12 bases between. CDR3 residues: CASSPGQSYNEQFF. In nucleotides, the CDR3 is TGTGCCAGTAGTCCTGGACAGTCTTACAATGAGCAGTTCTTC.

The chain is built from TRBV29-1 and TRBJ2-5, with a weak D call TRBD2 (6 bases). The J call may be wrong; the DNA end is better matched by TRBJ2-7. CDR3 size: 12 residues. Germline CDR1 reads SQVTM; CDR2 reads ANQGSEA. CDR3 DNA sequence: TGCAGCGTTCGGGACTGGCCCTACGAGCAGTACTTC. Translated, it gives CSVRDWPYEQYF.

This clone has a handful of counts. The CDR3 nucleotides read TGTGCCTGGAGTGCAAAACCAGGGGGCGCGCAGTATTTT. This sequence encodes CAWSAKPGGAQYF. The chain carries TRBV30 and TRBJ2-3, with 8 bases aligning to TRBD1. The ends lost 1 base at V and 10 bases at J; junction bases unmatched: 7. The CDR3 contains 13 residues. CDR1 is GTSNPN, CDR2 SVGIG, per germline (reference sequence).

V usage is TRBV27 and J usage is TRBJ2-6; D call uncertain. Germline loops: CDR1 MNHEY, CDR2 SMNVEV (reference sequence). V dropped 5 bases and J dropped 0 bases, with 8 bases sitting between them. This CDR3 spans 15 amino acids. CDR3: CASSRGVSGANVLTF. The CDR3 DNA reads TGTGCCAGCAGTCGTGGGGTCTCTGGGGCCAACGTCCTGACTTTC. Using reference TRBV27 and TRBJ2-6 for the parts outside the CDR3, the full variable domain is EAQVTQNPRYLITVTGKKLTVTCSQNMNHEYMSWYRQDPGLGLRQIYYSMNVEVTDKGDVPEGYKVSRKEKRNFPLILESPSPNQTSLYFCASSRGVSGANVLTFGAGSRLTVL.

Here the CDR3 reads CASKGLEETQYF. CDR3 coding DNA: TGTGCCAGCAAGGGACTAGAGGAGACCCAGTACTTC. The chain has TRBV27 and TRBJ2-5, with 8 bases fitting TRBD2. The V segment lost 7 bases and the J segment 5 bases; nucleotides outside the gene matches: 3. The CDR3 runs 12 residues. CDR1 and CDR2 from the germline V gene are MNHEY and SMNVEV (reference sequence).

The CDR3 spells CASSILGYYEQYF. CDR3 coding DNA: TGTGCCAGTAGTATACTGGGTTACTACGAGCAGTACTTC. The chain is built from TRBV19 and TRBJ2-7; D gene ambiguous. CDR3 length equals 13 residues. The V gene's germline CDR1 is LNHDA and CDR2 SQIVND (reference sequence). Trimming left V 2 bases short and J 3 bases short, with 8 bases between.

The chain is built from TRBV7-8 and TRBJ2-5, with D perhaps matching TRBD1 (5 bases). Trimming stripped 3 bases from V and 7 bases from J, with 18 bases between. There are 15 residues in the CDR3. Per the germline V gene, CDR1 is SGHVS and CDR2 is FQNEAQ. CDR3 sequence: CASSLGQGIRGTQYF. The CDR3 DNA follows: TGTGCCAGCAGCTTGGGCCAGGGTATCCGAGGGACCCAGTACTTC.

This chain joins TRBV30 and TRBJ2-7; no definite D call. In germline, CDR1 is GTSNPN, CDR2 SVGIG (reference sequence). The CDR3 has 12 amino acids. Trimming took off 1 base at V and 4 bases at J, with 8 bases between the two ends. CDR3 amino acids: CAWSAGVYEQYF. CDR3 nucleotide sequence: TGTGCCTGGAGTGCCGGAGTTTACGAGCAGTACTTC.

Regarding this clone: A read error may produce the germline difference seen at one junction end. CDR3 protein: CAWGKTTGLGILSF. In DNA, the CDR3 is TGTGCCTGGGGGAAAACAACGGGACTAGGTATTTTGTCTTTT. The chain is built from TRBV30 and TRBJ2-3; 8 bases map to TRBD2. The CDR3 consists of 14 residues. From germline, CDR1 is GTSNPN and CDR2 SVGIG (reference sequence).

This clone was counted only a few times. CDR3 coding DNA: TGTGCCAGCAGCTTAGTCGACCATAGCAATCAGCCCCAGCATTTT. It translates to CASSLVDHSNQPQHF. The chain links TRBV7-2 to TRBJ1-5; unclear D gene. V lost 1 base and J 0 bases, leaving 7 bases between the germline ends. Germline V gene lookup returns CDR1 SGHTA and CDR2 FQGNSA. The CDR3 runs 15 residues.

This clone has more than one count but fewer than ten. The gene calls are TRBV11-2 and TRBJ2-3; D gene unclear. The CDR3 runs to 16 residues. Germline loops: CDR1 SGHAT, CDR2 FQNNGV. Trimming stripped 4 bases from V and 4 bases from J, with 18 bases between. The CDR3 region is CASSSGGWVWADTQYF. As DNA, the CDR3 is TGTGCCAGCAGCTCCGGTGGATGGGTATGGGCAGATACGCAGTATTTT.

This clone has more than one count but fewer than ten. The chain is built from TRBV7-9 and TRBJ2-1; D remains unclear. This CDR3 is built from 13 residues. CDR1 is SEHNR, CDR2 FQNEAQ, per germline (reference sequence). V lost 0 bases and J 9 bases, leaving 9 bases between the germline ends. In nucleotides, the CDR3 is TGTGCCAGCAGCTTAGCAGTTGGCAGTGAGCAGTTCTTC. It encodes CASSLAVGSEQFF.

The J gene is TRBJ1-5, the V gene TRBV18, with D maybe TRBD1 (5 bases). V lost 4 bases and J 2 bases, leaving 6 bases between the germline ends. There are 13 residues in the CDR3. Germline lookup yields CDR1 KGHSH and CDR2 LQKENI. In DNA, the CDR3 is TGTGCCAGCTCACGAGGGGGCAATCAGCCCCAGCATTTT. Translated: CASSRGGNQPQHF.

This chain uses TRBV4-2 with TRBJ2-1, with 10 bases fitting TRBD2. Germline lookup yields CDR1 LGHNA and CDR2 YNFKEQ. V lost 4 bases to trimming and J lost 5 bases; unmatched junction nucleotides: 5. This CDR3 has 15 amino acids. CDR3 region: CASSRGTSENNEQFF. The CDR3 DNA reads TGTGCCAGCAGCCGAGGGACTAGCGAAAACAATGAGCAGTTCTTC.

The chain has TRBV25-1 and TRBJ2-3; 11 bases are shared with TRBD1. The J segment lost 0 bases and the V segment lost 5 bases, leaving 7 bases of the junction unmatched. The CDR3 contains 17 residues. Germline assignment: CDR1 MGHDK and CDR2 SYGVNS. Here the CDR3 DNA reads TGTGCCAGCAGTAACCGGGACAGGGGGGGGAGCACAGATACGCAGTATTTT. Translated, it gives CASSNRDRGGSTDTQYF.

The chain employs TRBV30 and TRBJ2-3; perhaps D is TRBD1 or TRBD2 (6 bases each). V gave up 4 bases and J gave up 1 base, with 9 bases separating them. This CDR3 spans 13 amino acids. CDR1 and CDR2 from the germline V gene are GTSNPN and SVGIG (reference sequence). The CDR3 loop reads CAWIGGRTDTQYF. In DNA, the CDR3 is TGTGCCTGGATAGGGGGGCGCACAGATACGCAGTATTTT.

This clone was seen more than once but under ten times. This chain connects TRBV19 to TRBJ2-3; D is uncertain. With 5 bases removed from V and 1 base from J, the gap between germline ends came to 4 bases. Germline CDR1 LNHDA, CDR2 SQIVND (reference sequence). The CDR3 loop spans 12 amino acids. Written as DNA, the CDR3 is TGTGCCAGTAGTCGGGGCACAGATACGCAGTATTTT. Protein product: CASSRGTDTQYF.

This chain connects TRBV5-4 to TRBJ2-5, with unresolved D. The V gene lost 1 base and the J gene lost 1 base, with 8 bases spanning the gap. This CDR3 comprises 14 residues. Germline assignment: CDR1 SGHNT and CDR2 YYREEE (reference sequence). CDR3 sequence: CASSLPGSQETQYF. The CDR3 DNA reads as TGTGCCAGCAGCTTGCCCGGGTCCCAAGAGACCCAGTACTTC.

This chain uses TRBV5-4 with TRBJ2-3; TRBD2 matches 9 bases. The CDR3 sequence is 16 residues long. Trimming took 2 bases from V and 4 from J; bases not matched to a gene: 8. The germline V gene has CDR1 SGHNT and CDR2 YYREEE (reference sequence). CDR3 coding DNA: TGTGCCAGCAGCTTACCTAGCGGGACGGCCGCAGATACGCAGTATTTT. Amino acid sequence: CASSLPSGTAADTQYF. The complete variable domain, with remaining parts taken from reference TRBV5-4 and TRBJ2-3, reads ETGVTQSPTHLIKTRGQQVTLRCSSQSGHNTVSWYQQALGQGPQFIFQYYREEENGRGNFPPRFSGLQFPNYSSELNVNALELDDSALYLCASSLPSGTAADTQYFGPGTRLTVL.

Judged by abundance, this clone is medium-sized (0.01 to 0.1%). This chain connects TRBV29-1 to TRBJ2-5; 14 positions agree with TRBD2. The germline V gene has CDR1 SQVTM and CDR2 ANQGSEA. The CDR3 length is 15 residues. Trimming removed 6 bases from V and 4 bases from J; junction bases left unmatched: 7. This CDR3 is CSVAGTSGRRETQYF. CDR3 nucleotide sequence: TGCAGCGTGGCCGGGACTAGCGGGAGAAGAGAGACCCAGTACTTC.

The CDR3 reads CAMSKDYRTYEQYF. In nucleotides, the CDR3 is TGTGCCATGTCAAAGGACTACCGCACCTACGAGCAGTACTTC. The chain is built from TRBV10-3 and TRBJ2-7; TRBD2 might be the D (6 bases). This CDR3 is built from 14 residues. Per germline, CDR1 ENHRY and CDR2 SYGVKD. V gave up 9 bases and J gave up 2 bases, with 17 bases separating them.